The 5 T cell receptor beta chains below all came from one sample that was sequenced in a study of early stage breast cancer tumors. This table comes from immunoSEQ multiplex PCR, and its TCRdb copy is limited to in-frame clones, with some not included. The repertoire holds around 28,000 clones, with roughly four fifths as singletons. Sequencing used breast tumor tissue. The receptors were gathered from a person aged 30 to 39 with breast cancer.

The rearrangement joins TRBV6-1 to TRBJ2-7; TRBD2 agrees at 10 bases. Trimming cost V 11 bases and J 2 bases; bases outside gene matches: 12. Looked up from germline, CDR1 is MNHNS and CDR2 is SASEGT. The CDR3 spans 15 residues. CDR3 amino acids: CAGYGELAGTYEQYF. CDR3 nucleotide sequence: TGTGCCGGGTACGGAGAACTAGCGGGGACCTACGAGCAGTACTTC.

The V gene is TRBV11-3, the J gene TRBJ2-7, with 10 bases lining up with TRBD2. The CDR3 is 14 amino acids. Germline-derived CDR1 and CDR2 are SGHNT and YENEEA. The ends lost 4 bases at V and 8 bases at J; junction bases unmatched: 8. CDR3 sequence reads: CASSSGPGLAKQYF. CDR3 nucleotide sequence: TGTGCCAGCAGCTCGGGGCCGGGACTAGCGAAGCAGTACTTC.

This rearrangement joins TRBV15 to TRBJ2-7, with 7 bases matching TRBD2. The CDR3 covers 15 residues. The germline gives CDR1 LNHNV, CDR2 YYDKDF (reference sequence). V lost 1 base, J lost 4 bases, and 7 bases stayed unmatched. In DNA form, the CDR3 reads TGTGCCACCAGCAGAGGAGGGACTACCCGTTACGAGCAGTACTTC. Translating it yields CATSRGGTTRYEQYF.

The chain has TRBV27 and TRBJ1-4; 7 nucleotides align to TRBD1. CDR1 is MNHEY and CDR2 is SMNVEV in the germline V gene (reference sequence). The CDR3 extends over 14 amino acids. With V trimmed by 6 bases and J by 6 bases, 7 bases remained unmatched. CDR3 in DNA: TGTGCCAGCAGCCGACAGGGACGGGATGAAAAACTGTTTTTT. It translates to CASSRQGRDEKLFF.

The chain has TRBV6-5 and TRBJ1-1, with unresolved D. This CDR3 has 16 amino acids. V was clipped by 2 bases and J by 3 bases, with 16 bases between them. Germline V gives CDR1 MNHEY, CDR2 SVGAGI. The CDR3 DNA follows: TGTGCCAGCAGTTACGAGCCTTCTAGGAAATACACTGAAGCTTTCTTT. This translates into CASSYEPSRKYTEAFF.